The next 27 T cell receptor beta chains were all read from a single sample in a study of T-cell memory formation after mild COVID-19. From the 5' RACE reads, TCRdb called clonotypes with MiXCR, one entry per CDR3 protein. This table has about 340,000 distinct CDR3 sequences, 14% appearing once. Sequenced: PBMCs or a T cell subset sorted from them (not recorded which). The receptors shown here come from a man aged 18-30 years who had mild COVID-19 (a few samples of this study predate the infection). Cell type and time point are not known.

V gene TRBV3-1 combines with J gene TRBJ2-1, with TRBD2 identical over 10 bases. This CDR3 has 14 residues. After removal of 8 bases from V and 6 bases from J, the junction contained 7 bases not matched to a gene. Germline V gives CDR1 LGHDT, CDR2 YNNKEL (reference sequence). CDR3 region: CASSLAGVINEQFF. In DNA, the CDR3 is TGTGCCAGCTCTCTAGCGGGGGTAATCAATGAGCAGTTCTTC.

This clonotype was observed a handful of times. Written as DNA, the CDR3 is TGCAGTGCTCTTACAGTGGGTAATGAAAAACTGTTTTTT. This codes for CSALTVGNEKLFF. The chain uses TRBV20-1 and TRBJ1-4; D ambiguous. This CDR3 has 13 amino acids. V was shortened by 5 bases and J by 4 bases, with 11 bases between the two germline ends. Germline V gives CDR1 DFQATT, CDR2 SNEGSKA (reference sequence).

This clonotype has more than one count but fewer than ten. The chain is built from TRBV7-2 and TRBJ2-3, with 8 positions matching TRBD2. There are 15 residues in the CDR3. Trimming at V came to 3 bases and at J to 5 bases, leaving 7 bases not matched to a gene. The germline V gene has CDR1 SGHTA and CDR2 FQGNSA. Written as DNA, the CDR3 is TGTGCCAGCAGCTTTCCGGGGGGGGGCCTAGATACGCAGTATTTT. Protein: CASSFPGGGLDTQYF.

V and J are TRBV9 and TRBJ1-5; TRBD1 aligns across 11 bases. The ends lost 0 bases at V and 6 bases at J; junction bases unmatched: 2. The V gene's germline CDR1 is SGDLS and CDR2 YYNGEE. There are 15 residues in the CDR3. The CDR3 sequence: CASSVGTGGSQPQHF. CDR3 DNA: TGTGCCAGCAGCGTAGGGACAGGGGGCAGTCAGCCCCAGCATTTT.

This clonotype came up a few times. The chain carries TRBV21-1 and TRBJ2-7. TRBV21-1 is annotated as a pseudogene. This CDR3 is 15 amino acids long. As DNA, the CDR3 is TGTGCCAGCAGCAAAGTCGGACGGTGGGTTGGCGAGCAGTACGTC. It yields the protein CASSKVGRWVGEQYV.

This clonotype occurred a few times. The chain links TRBV4-1 to TRBJ2-7, with TRBD2 matching over 12 bases. Per the germline V gene, CDR1 is MGHRA and CDR2 is YSYEKL. Trimming took 3 bases from V and 4 from J; bases not matched to a gene: 4. The length of the CDR3 is 15 residues. CDR3 sequence (DNA): TGCGCCAGCAGCCAGTCCACTAGCGGGGGGTACGAGCAGTACTTC. Residues: CASSQSTSGGYEQYF.

The CDR3 region is CASSWGQGPYEQYV. The CDR3 nucleotides read TGTGCCAGCAGTTGGGGACAGGGGCCCTACGAGCAGTACGTC. The chain has TRBV6-5 and TRBJ2-7, with TRBD1 matching 10 bases. Looked up from germline, CDR1 is MNHEY and CDR2 is SVGAGI. Trimming cost V 4 bases and J 2 bases; bases outside gene matches: 2. This CDR3 has 14 amino acids.

This clonotype was seen only a few times. The chain carries TRBV10-3 and TRBJ2-3; D call uncertain. Trimming stripped 10 bases from V and 0 bases from J, with 14 bases between. The germline CDR1 and CDR2 sequences are ENHRY and SYGVKD. The CDR3 is 14 amino acids. As DNA, the CDR3 is TGTGCCACCGCTAGGGCACTTAGCACAGATACGCAGTATTTT. Its protein is CATARALSTDTQYF.

Only a few counts were recorded for this clonotype. This chain links TRBV5-1 with TRBJ2-1; 8 nucleotides align to TRBD2. Germline V gene sequence: CDR1 SGHRS, CDR2 YFSETQ. This CDR3 has 14 amino acids. Germline trimming cut 4 bases from V and 8 bases from J; bases unmatched to any gene: 8. The CDR3 reads CASSNTGGGDEQFF. CDR3 bases: TGCGCCAGCAGCAACACCGGGGGGGGCGATGAGCAGTTCTTC.

The chain links TRBV7-8 to TRBJ2-1, with D possibly called TRBD1 or TRBD2 (6 bases each). From germline, CDR1 is SGHVS and CDR2 FQNEAQ. V shed 0 bases and J shed 15 bases, with 15 bases lying between them. CDR3 size: 13 residues. The CDR3 region is CASSLAGGLTSFF. In DNA form, the CDR3 reads TGTGCCAGCAGCTTAGCGGGGGGCCTCACGTCGTTCTTC. The full variable domain, completed using reference TRBV7-8 and TRBJ2-1, is GAGVSQSPRYKVAKRGQDVALRCDPISGHVSLFWYQQALGQGPEFLTYFQNEAQLDKSGLPSDRFFAERPEGSVSTLKIQRTQQEDSAVYLCASSLAGGLTSFFGPGTRLTVL.

The rearrangement links TRBV30 to TRBJ2-1, with 8 bases aligning to TRBD2. In germline, CDR1 is GTSNPN, CDR2 SVGIG (reference sequence). After removal of 4 bases from V and 4 bases from J, the junction contained 6 bases not matched to a gene. The CDR3 extends over 14 amino acids. The CDR3 spells CAWNKGGGYNEQFF. The CDR3 bases are TGTGCCTGGAATAAGGGCGGGGGGTACAATGAGCAGTTCTTC.

The chain carries TRBV6-6 and TRBJ2-1, with 15 nucleotides matching TRBD2. V lost 6 bases and J lost 9; bases outside the gene matches: 6. This CDR3 is built from 15 residues. Germline assignment: CDR1 MNHNY and CDR2 SVGAGI (reference sequence). CDR3 sequence (DNA): TGTGCCAGCAGACGGACTAGCGGGGGGGCATCTGAGCAGTTCTTC. Translation gives CASRRTSGGASEQFF.

This clonotype came up a few times. The V gene is TRBV7-9, the J gene TRBJ2-1, with 9 positions matching TRBD2. V gave up 7 bases and J gave up 0 bases; unmatched junction bases: 16. Per the germline V gene, CDR1 is SEHNR and CDR2 is FQNEAQ (reference sequence). The CDR3 covers 19 residues. The CDR3 protein is CASMSLLLAGYSSYNEQFF. The CDR3 DNA reads as TGTGCCAGCATGTCCCTTTTGCTAGCGGGGTATAGCTCCTACAATGAGCAGTTCTTC.

Only a few counts were recorded for this clonotype. The chain carries TRBV7-9 and TRBJ2-3, with 10 bases that match TRBD2. V lost 2 bases, J lost 2 bases, and 4 bases stayed unmatched. CDR3 length: 16 residues. The germline V gene has CDR1 SEHNR and CDR2 FQNEAQ (reference sequence). CDR3 bases: TGTGCCAGCAGCTTAAGGACTAGCGGAATCACAGATACGCAGTATTTT. This encodes CASSLRTSGITDTQYF.

This chain links TRBV5-1 with TRBJ2-1; D gene unclear. CDR1 and CDR2 (germline): SGHRS, YFSETQ. The V end was cut by 0 bases, the J end by 0 bases, with 7 bases between. This CDR3 is 15 amino acids long. CDR3 in amino acids: CASSLASTSYNEQFF. The CDR3, as DNA: TGCGCCAGCAGCTTGGCGTCCACCTCCTACAATGAGCAGTTCTTC.

This clonotype was found a few times. The chain joins TRBV6-6 to TRBJ1-6, with D uncertain. V lost 0 bases, J lost 8 bases, and 17 bases lay in between. The germline gives CDR1 MNHNY, CDR2 SVGAGI (reference sequence). This CDR3 contains 17 residues. CDR3 coding DNA: TGTGCCAGCAGTTACTCGTCCGTCCGGACGACGGATTCACCCCTCCACTTT. Its translation: CASSYSSVRTTDSPLHF.

This clonotype turned up a few times. The chain joins TRBV20-1 to TRBJ2-5; perhaps TRBD1 as D (7 bases). This CDR3 contains 13 residues. Germline V gives CDR1 DFQATT, CDR2 SNEGSKA (reference sequence). Trimming pared 3 bases from V and 4 bases from J, leaving 12 bases between. Here the CDR3 DNA reads TGCAGTGCTAGTTCAGGGGGGACAGAGACCCAGTACTTC. It encodes CSASSGGTETQYF.

The V call is TRBV10-3, the J call TRBJ2-7, with D maybe TRBD2 (5 bases). This CDR3 spans 12 amino acids. With 10 bases removed from V and 3 bases from J, the gap between germline ends came to 13 bases. Germline CDR1 is ENHRY and CDR2 is SYGVKD. Written as DNA, the CDR3 is TGTGCCACCCAAGACGGAGGCTACGAGCAGTACGTC. Translated, it gives CATQDGGYEQYV.

This chain uses TRBV24-1 with TRBJ2-1; D perhaps matches TRBD2 (7 bases). The V end lost 12 bases, the J end lost 9 bases, and 17 bases lay between the germline ends. This CDR3 comprises 12 residues. Germline V lookup: CDR1 KGHDR, CDR2 SFDVKD. Written as DNA, the CDR3 is TGTGCCCTAGGGGGGGACACCAGTGAGCAGTTCTTC. This encodes CALGGDTSEQFF.

The chain recombines TRBV5-1 with TRBJ2-1; possible D gene TRBD1, 5 bases. The DNA end is a closer match to TRBJ2-7, so the J assignment may be wrong. Germline CDR1 reads SGHRS; CDR2 reads YFSETQ. This CDR3 is built from 11 residues. CDR3 sequence: CASSSRQQQYF. The CDR3 bases are TGCGCCAGCAGCTCCCGACAGCAGCAGTACTTC.

This clonotype was seen ten or more times. The J gene is TRBJ1-2, the V gene TRBV12-3 or TRBV12-4; D unresolved. CDR3 size: 11 residues. Trimming cost V 2 bases and J 8 bases, with 6 bases left between them. CDR3 residues: CASSLIGGYTF. The CDR3 DNA follows: TGTGCCAGCAGTTTAATTGGCGGCTACACCTTC.

This clonotype was observed a handful of times. The chain uses TRBV5-5 and TRBJ1-5, with D unclear. Germline V lookup: CDR1 SGHKS, CDR2 YYEKEE (reference sequence). This CDR3 spans 15 amino acids. V was trimmed by 3 bases and J by 1 base, leaving 11 bases between them. The chain's CDR3 is CASSSFSLSNQPQHF. CDR3 nucleotide sequence: TGTGCCAGCAGCTCGTTCTCACTAAGCAATCAGCCCCAGCATTTT. The variable domain in full, with the rest retrieved from reference TRBV5-5 and TRBJ1-5, is DAGVTQSPTHLIKTRGQQVTLRCSPISGHKSVSWYQQVLGQGPQFIFQYYEKEERGRGNFPDRFSARQFPNYSSELNVNALLLGDSALYLCASSSFSLSNQPQHFGDGTRLSIL.

This clonotype was seen a handful of times. This chain joins TRBV5-1 and TRBJ1-1; no clear D. The CDR3 has 13 amino acids. Trimming removed 2 bases from V and 2 bases from J, with 7 bases in between. The germline V gene has CDR1 SGHRS and CDR2 YFSETQ. CDR3 nucleotide sequence: TGCGCCAGCAGCTTCCTTTTAAACACTGAAGCTTTCTTT. Translation gives CASSFLLNTEAFF.

This clonotype has just a few counts. The genes are TRBV7-2 and TRBJ1-5; D ambiguous. The CDR3 is 14 residues long. Germline V gives CDR1 SGHTA, CDR2 FQGNSA. V was trimmed by 1 base and J by 7 bases, leaving 11 bases between them. CDR3 nucleotides: TGTGCCAGCAGCTTAGGGGCCCTTAGCCAGCCCCAGCATTTT. Its protein is CASSLGALSQPQHF.

This clonotype was detected a few times. The V gene is TRBV4-2, the J gene TRBJ1-2; tentatively, D is TRBD1 (5 bases). Germline V CDR1 and CDR2: LGHNA, YNFKEQ. The CDR3 spans 14 residues. V lost 4 bases to trimming and J lost 2 bases, with 11 bases between them. This chain's CDR3 is CASSRPGENYGYTF. The CDR3 DNA follows: TGTGCCAGCAGCCGGCCGGGGGAAAACTATGGCTACACCTTC.

The chain combines TRBV5-5 with TRBJ1-5; D is uncertain. Between the trimmed V and J ends, which lost 0 bases and 6 bases, there was a span of 10 bases. The CDR3 sequence is 14 residues long. Germline-derived CDR1 and CDR2 are SGHKS and YYEKEE (reference sequence). The CDR3 sequence: CASSLGAQSQPQHF. The CDR3 nucleotides read TGTGCCAGCAGCTTGGGGGCCCAGAGTCAGCCCCAGCATTTT.

This clonotype has more than one count but fewer than ten. The CDR3 spells CASCRGSGTYEQYV. The DNA for the CDR3 is TGTGCCAGCTGTCGCGGCAGTGGGACCTACGAGCAGTACGTC. This rearrangement joins TRBV27 to TRBJ2-7, with D unclear. There are 14 residues in the CDR3. The germline V gene has CDR1 MNHEY and CDR2 SMNVEV (reference sequence). The V end was cut by 8 bases, the J end by 2 bases, with 16 bases between.